The 7 T cell receptor beta chains below all came from one sample that was sequenced in a study of a mutant IDH1 vaccine in newly diagnosed glioma. The time point: week 23, last vaccination. Vaccination comprised doses that each held 300 ug of mutant IDH1 20-mer peptide, plus topical imiquimod. The table came from immunoSEQ multiplex PCR; TCRdb's copy has only in-frame clones and leaves some out. The sample carries about 72,000 clones, 84% recorded once. No antigen is known for these receptors. Sequenced material: PBMCs, taken from a glioma patient whose treatment included an IDH1 peptide vaccine. Every receptor here comes from a man younger than 35 with glioma.

V usage is TRBV7-9 and J usage is TRBJ2-7; 7 positions agree with TRBD1. J lost 3 bases, V lost 5 bases, and 10 bases had no gene match. Looked up from germline, CDR1 is SEHNR and CDR2 is FQNEAQ (reference sequence). The CDR3 spans 15 residues. CDR3 region: CASSPSGGYRYEQYF. Here the CDR3 DNA reads TGTGCCAGCAGCCCCTCAGGGGGTTATCGCTACGAGCAGTACTTC. Based on the CDR3 plus reference TRBV7-9 and TRBJ2-7, the full variable domain is DTGVSQNPRHKITKRGQNVTFRCDPISEHNRLYWYRQTLGQGPEFLTYFQNEAQLEKSRLLSDRFSAERPKGSFSTLEIQRTEQGDSAMYLCASSPSGGYRYEQYFGPGTRLTVT.

The rearrangement joins TRBV5-1 to TRBJ2-3; D might be TRBD2 (5 bases). Trimming removed 4 bases at V and 0 bases at J, with 18 bases between. CDR1 SGHRS and CDR2 YFSETQ come from the germline V gene. This CDR3 spans 17 amino acids. The CDR3 is CASSRAGGRTSTDTQYF. The CDR3 DNA reads TGCGCCAGCAGCCGGGCGGGTGGCAGAACTAGCACAGATACGCAGTATTTT. Full variable domain (remainder filled in from reference TRBV5-1 and TRBJ2-3): KAGVTQTPRYLIKTRGQQVTLSCSPISGHRSVSWYQQTPGQGLQFLFEYFSETQRNKGNFPGRFSGRQFSNSRSEMNVSTLELGDSALYLCASSRAGGRTSTDTQYFGPGTRLTVL.

This rearrangement joins TRBV7-6 to TRBJ2-7, with 8 bases lining up with TRBD1. This CDR3 spans 16 amino acids. Germline values: CDR1 SGHVS, CDR2 FNYEAQ. V was pared by 4 bases and J by 4 bases, with 12 bases of the junction left unmatched. CDR3 nucleotides: TGTGCCAGCAGCTCAGAGGACAGGGAATCAGTGTACGAGCAGTACTTC. Protein sequence: CASSSEDRESVYEQYF.

The CDR3 spells CASSRTLEGWYGYTF. The CDR3 DNA follows: TGTGCCAGCAGCCGCACCCTTGAGGGTTGGTATGGCTACACCTTC. The V and J genes are TRBV4-2 and TRBJ1-2; the D is unclear. Looked up from germline, CDR1 is LGHNA and CDR2 is YNFKEQ. The CDR3 consists of 15 residues. V was pared by 4 bases and J by 5 bases, with 17 bases between.

This chain connects TRBV5-4 to TRBJ2-5; 9 positions match TRBD1. Per the germline V gene, CDR1 is SGHNT and CDR2 is YYREEE (reference sequence). Losses at the gene ends were 0 bases for V and 7 bases for J; bases not matched to a gene: 4. The CDR3 length is 14 residues. DNA for the CDR3: TGTGCCAGCAGCTTGGTGGGACAGGGAGGGACCCAGTACTTC. Protein product: CASSLVGQGGTQYF.

This rearrangement joins TRBV29-1 to TRBJ1-5; D is unclear. Germline V gene sequence: CDR1 SQVTM, CDR2 ANQGSEA. Trimming stripped 6 bases from V and 3 bases from J, with 12 bases between. The CDR3 is 13 amino acids. The DNA of the CDR3 is TGCAGCGTCTCCCAGGCTCTCAATCAGCCCCAGCATTTT. It encodes CSVSQALNQPQHF.

The chain carries TRBV5-6 and TRBJ1-2; 11 nucleotides agree with TRBD1. This CDR3 is 18 amino acids long. The ends lost 4 bases at V and 4 bases at J; junction bases unmatched: 15. The germline V gene has CDR1 SGHDT and CDR2 YYEEEE. The CDR3 nucleotides are TGTGCCAGCAGCCCATACCGGGACAGGGGGATAGGGAGCTATGGCTACACCTTC. Residues: CASSPYRDRGIGSYGYTF.